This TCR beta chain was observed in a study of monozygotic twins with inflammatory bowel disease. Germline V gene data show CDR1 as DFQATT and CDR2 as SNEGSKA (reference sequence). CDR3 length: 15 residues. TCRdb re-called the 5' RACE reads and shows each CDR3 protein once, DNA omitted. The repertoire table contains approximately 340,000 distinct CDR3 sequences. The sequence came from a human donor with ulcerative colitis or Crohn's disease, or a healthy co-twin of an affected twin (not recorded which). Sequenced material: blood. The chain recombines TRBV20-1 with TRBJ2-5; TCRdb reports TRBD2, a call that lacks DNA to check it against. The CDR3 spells CSASEGTSGAETQYF.